This T cell receptor (beta chain) was documented in a study of early T cells in non-severe SARS-CoV-2 infection. The CDR3 covers 13 residues. Germline V gives CDR1 SNHLY, CDR2 FYNNEI. Trimming removed 5 bases from V and 4 bases from J; junction bases left unmatched: 3. Using its own MiXCR run on the 5' RACE reads, TCRdb lists one record per CDR3 protein. Of 60,000 to 70,000 distinct CDR3 sequences listed, about 6% are singletons. This sample comprised whole blood, obtained at baseline. The clonotype comes from an adult who was a healthcare worker with PCR-confirmed SARS-CoV-2 infection or an uninfected control (not recorded which). The rearrangement links TRBV2 to TRBJ2-5; 8 bases line up with TRBD1. The CDR3 region has the DNA TGTGCCAGCAGTCGAACAGGGGGAGAGACCCAGTACTTC. Its protein is CASSRTGGETQYF.